The source of this T cell receptor beta chain is a study of naive and memory T cell subsets. CD4+ T cell IFNgamma after overnight CMV lysate exposure gave donor CMV status. Four subsets defined by CD45RA and CD27 were sorted after CD3, CD4, CD8 and live/dead staining. Both TRBC1 and TRBC2 were covered by a beta constant-region primer of two equimolar oligonucleotides. Four rounds of PCR amplified the ligated cDNA using nested alpha and beta constant-region primers plus SP2. TCRdb itself ran the UMI-ligation and nested PCR reads through MiXCR, one entry per CDR3 protein. The data show about 99,000 distinct CDR3 sequences, more than 12% seen once. Concerning this clonotype itself: Its antigen is still unknown.

Findings and limits, study-wide: Naive repertoires, especially CD8, held a few larger clonotypes, possibly memory cells re-expressing CD45RA.

V was pared by 0 bases and J by 4 bases, with 12 bases between. This CDR3 is 16 amino acids long. CDR1 is LGHNA, CDR2 YSLEER, per germline. The sequenced sample was naive CD8+ T cells from blood. This chain joins TRBV4-3 and TRBJ2-2; D is undetermined. The TCR comes from a human donor in good health. The CDR3 is CASSQDPGVSTGELFF. Here the CDR3 DNA reads TGCGCCAGCAGCCAAGACCCAGGCGTTTCCACCGGGGAGCTGTTTTTT.